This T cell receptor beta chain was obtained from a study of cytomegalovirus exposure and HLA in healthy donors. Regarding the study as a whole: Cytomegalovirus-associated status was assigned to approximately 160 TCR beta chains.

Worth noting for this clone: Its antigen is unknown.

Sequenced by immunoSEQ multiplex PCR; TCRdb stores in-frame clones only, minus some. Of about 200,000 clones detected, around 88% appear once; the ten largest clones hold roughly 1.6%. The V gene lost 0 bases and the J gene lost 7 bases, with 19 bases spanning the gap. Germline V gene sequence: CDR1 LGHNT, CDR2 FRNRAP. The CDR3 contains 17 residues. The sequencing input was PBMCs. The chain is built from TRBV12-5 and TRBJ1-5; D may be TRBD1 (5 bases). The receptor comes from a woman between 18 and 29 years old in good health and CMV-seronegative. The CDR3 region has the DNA TGTGCTAGTGGTTTGGTACAAGGGGTAGCCGGTGGACAGCCCCAGCATTTT. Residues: CASGLVQGVAGGQPQHF.